This TCR beta chain appears in the sequencing data of a study of T cell responses to AZD1222 COVID-19 vaccine. General observations from the study: After two AZD1222 doses, spike-specific TCR breadth and depth rose versus day 0. Vaccine-related CD4 TCRs covered spike, predominating at 160-218 and 743-854. Sampled repertoires all dated from after the peak T cell response.

J gave up 0 bases and V 6 bases, and 17 bases lay outside the gene matches. Per germline, CDR1 MDHEN and CDR2 SYDVKM. The CDR3 has 19 amino acids. Repertoires were generated with immunoSEQ multiplex PCR, while TCRdb's copy carries only in-frame clones and drops some. This sample carries some 58,000 clones, 80% of them seen once, and the ten largest clones take roughly 4.9%. With regard to this clone: Its antigen is as yet unknown.

The analysis combined second doses at about 4 or about 12 weeks. V gene TRBV28 combines with J gene TRBJ2-1; the match to TRBD2 covers 7 bases. The clonotype originates from an adult who received the AZD1222 COVID-19 vaccine. Sequences were derived from peripheral blood, sampled 28 days after the second AZD1222 dose. CDR3 nucleotide sequence: TGTGCCAGCAGCCGCTTGTGGGGTGGGCGGGAGCGCTCCTACAATGAGCAGTTCTTC. Amino acid sequence: CASSRLWGGRERSYNEQFF.